This TCR beta chain was profiled in a study of cytomegalovirus exposure and HLA in healthy donors (TCRdb year 2017). Some background on the complete study: An earlier analysis of approximately 600 of the donors reported about 290 Gb of sequence data and 100 million to 130 million unique TCR beta sequences from about 180 million T cells. Roughly 300 gigabases of sequencing data and around 80 million unique TCR sequences made up an early release that covered under 750 HLA-typed donors. Among the roughly 390 genotyped donors, more than 70% belonged to the genetic ancestry cluster associated with self-reported Caucasian donors. The study aimed to test whether signatures of past pathogen exposure could be identified by cataloging public T cell receptors. The study profiled the T cell repertoires of some 610 subjects by immunosequencing and related them to cytomegalovirus serostatus. Along with the roughly 610-subject first cohort, a separate validation cohort of approximately 110 different subjects was used. High-throughput TCR immunosequencing, statistical association of individual TCRs with disease status, and machine learning were combined to predict cytomegalovirus infection status. A later analysis re-analyzed previously published TCR beta repertoires from 550 to 700 donors and added high-resolution HLA genotyping to study TCR occurrence patterns. Rather than drawing on any new phenotypic data, the later analysis identified candidate immune exposures from TCR beta sequences and the way those sequences occurred across donors. To decide whether each TCR beta V gene segment behaved as functional or pseudogenic, an earlier analysis of some 600 of the donors relied on high-throughput TCR beta sequencing. Donor age, sex, ethnicity and CMV serostatus were compiled together with the repertoire data. In a later genetic analysis, genome-wide SNP genotypes for about 65% of the roughly 700 donors were used, and that subset was treated as a discovery cohort. Every discovery cohort repertoire had been produced on one sequencing platform. HLA typing covered class I and class II loci at four-digit resolution. Typing coverage differed by locus: A, B, C, DRB1 and DQB1 were typed in about 629-640 donors, DQA1 in 522, DPA1 in around 610, and DPB1 in 450 to 480. Roughly 5 DR-DQ haplotypes were handled as single units for association and clustering, since linkage in the cohort was strong. Across approximately 400 genotyped donors of the cohort, an average of about 240,000 unique TCR beta nucleotide sequences per donor were sequenced, and roughly 20% of those sequences were non-productive.

The cohort was made up of approximately 670 healthy bone marrow donors. All cohort members were sampled while nominally healthy, although unrecorded immune exposures were likely present. The donor was CMV seropositive and was included in the group of 289 seropositive cohort members. A peripheral blood sample was provided by each donor, and peripheral blood mononuclear cells were used for TCR beta sequencing. Genomic DNA was extracted from the blood cell samples with the Qiagen DNeasy Blood Extraction Kit. The receptor library was made with the immunoSEQ multiplex PCR assay. For the multiplex PCR, a mixture combining 60 forward primers for TCR Vbeta segments and 13 reverse primers for TCR Jbeta segments was used. A multiplex PCR assay on genomic DNA amplified the CDR3 region of rearranged TCR beta genes. Amplified TCR beta libraries were sequenced as 87-base-pair reads on the Illumina HiSeq System. Per the original workflow: In a later analysis, roughly 80 million unique TCR beta chains were counted across the 500 to 850 repertoires, and approximately 11 million of these chains were shared by at least two donors. Raw reads were error-corrected and collapsed into unique sequences with a nearest-neighbor algorithm that merged closely related sequences to remove PCR and sequencing errors. V, D and J gene segments were assigned by aligning CDR3 sequences to IMGT reference sequences. For a sequence to be retained, a match of at least six nucleotides to both a V gene segment and a J gene segment was required. A rearrangement was called productive if the CDR3 had no stop codons and remained in frame with V and J, and every other rearrangement was called non-productive. CDR3 was defined according to IMGT convention as the region running from the second conserved V-encoded cysteine to the conserved J-encoded phenylalanine. The earlier analysis of more than 450 of the donors excluded sequences that lacked an unambiguous match to a single V gene segment. An earlier analysis of 587 of the donors called V segments functional above 56.7% productive rearrangements and segregating when the between-donor standard deviation exceeded 5%. To diagnose cytomegalovirus status from the catalog of TCR beta chain sequences, a statistical classification framework was built. In a later analysis, V and J genes were assigned by comparing TCR nucleotide sequences against IMGT/GENE-DB human TR gene sequences. A later analysis assigned CDR3 sequences and most-parsimonious VDJ recombination scenarios with the TCRdist pipeline. In a later analysis, each TCR beta chain was defined by its CDR3 amino acid sequence together with its V-gene family, and reads without a unique V-gene family were excluded. To address suspected cross-contamination and a sequencing artifact, a later analysis removed a few hundred highly shared, low-generation-probability nucleotide sequences. In a later analysis, a clonal expansion index for each public chain was calculated from normalized within-repertoire ranks of inferred template counts. Generation probabilities in a later analysis came from a VDJ recombination model fitted to out-of-frame rearrangements, and those results were checked against IGoR. Hypergeometric tests were used in a later analysis to score TCR-TCR, TCR-HLA and TCR-CMV co-occurrence, with a repertoire-size bias correction applied to the TCR pairs. A later analysis estimated false discovery rates by permuting HLA or CMV assignments 20 times. A later analysis grouped co-occurring TCRs with DBSCAN, adding TCRdist sequence similarity when clustering within HLA-allele-positive subsets. Co-occurrence clustering excluded repertoires with fewer than 30,000 or more than 120,000 public chains, plus five with anomalous nucleotide sharing. TCRdb mirrors the immuneACCESS table, restricted to in-frame sequences. Some clones are absent from its copies; in checked studies, under half trace to an unresolved V gene, and the reason for the others is unknown. That table furnishes V, J and clone size, whereas the DNA furnished D and trimming. This sample holds 45,000 to 65,000 clones; 77% were observed only once. 2.5% to 3% of the sample is held by the ten biggest clonotypes.

V is pared back by 11 bases and J by 2 bases, with 16 bases lying between the germline termini. The CDR3, from cysteine to phenylalanine, totals 14 residues. Only CDR3 DNA is held: 42 bases, read in frame from base 1. Reading the germline V gene gives CDR1 SNHLY and CDR2 FYNNEI. In regard to this clone: Its binding antigen is unknown. No quality values exist for individual bases; no much larger clone is one base distant.

What the authors observed across the whole study: Presence/absence analyses assumed roughly uniform sequencing depth across donors, an assumption that may not hold. A cluster of highly shared sequence variants was judged likely to be a technical artifact of the sequencing pipeline. The classifier was reported to diagnose cytomegalovirus status with high specificity and sensitivity in both the original and validation cohorts. Some IMGT-functional V segments, including TRBV6-2 and TRBV6-3, could not be told apart with the 87-base-pair reads, so those segments were excluded. A few of the identified cytomegalovirus-associated TCR beta chains were confirmed in vitro to be specific for cytomegalovirus antigens. According to a later analysis, TCR association rates differed among HLA loci, with DRB1 alleles showing the most associated TCRs and HLA-C alleles showing the fewest. Most TCR sequences were seen in very few donors, while some public TCRs were found in many individuals. Linkage disequilibrium might explain the correlated functional status among segregating V segments, but an unknown experimental factor could not be excluded. Compared with the roughly 670-donor mean, donors in an Asian-associated ancestry cluster had fewer N-insertions in productive TCRs, according to a later genetic analysis. A later genetic analysis associated a missense DCLRE1C variant with V-gene and J-gene trimming of TCR beta chains, and an independent cohort replicated the association. Specific HLA alleles were associated with over 15,000 TCR beta sequences at a false discovery rate of 0.05 in a later analysis. Assigning TCR associations to individual alleles was difficult when HLA alleles, especially DR and DQ, strongly co-occurred. According to the authors, the approach could potentially be generalized to other disease states and immunological phenotypes. In an earlier analysis of around 600 of the donors, most TCR beta V segments appeared in productive rearrangements about 87% or about 30% of the time, broadly matching IMGT annotations. In the study, roughly 160 TCR beta chains were listed as associated with cytomegalovirus. Over 15 rarely observed V segments, including chromosome 9 orphons, were excluded from the earlier analysis of about 500 of the donors because counts were too low. HLA typing was unavailable for some donors at each locus, so association tests used only the typed subset. In a later analysis, HLA-associated TCR beta chains showed more clonal expansion and lower generation probabilities than non-associated chains that were equally common. Several of the top co-occurrence clusters appeared to be linked to parvovirus B19, influenza, CMV and Epstein-Barr virus, according to a later analysis. Immune exposure information for the cohort was limited to CMV serostatus. A further reported finding was that TCR beta sequences accurately predicted the HLA-A and HLA-B alleles for most subjects in the first cohort. Only TCR beta chains were sequenced in this cohort, and the absence of alpha or paired-chain data limited detectable features. In a later analysis, most CMV-associated TCR beta chains were found to appear HLA-restricted, with HLA associations seemingly driven largely by CMV exposure.

What was sequenced was PBMCs. This clonotype originated in a woman aged 40 to 50 in good health and CMV-seropositive. The chain is encoded by TRBV2 joined to TRBJ1-5; the best D guess is TRBD1, with 5 bases matching. The CDR3 region has the sequence CASQIQTGNQPQHF. The bases read TGTGCCTCCCAGATTCAGACAGGCAATCAGCCCCAGCATTTT.